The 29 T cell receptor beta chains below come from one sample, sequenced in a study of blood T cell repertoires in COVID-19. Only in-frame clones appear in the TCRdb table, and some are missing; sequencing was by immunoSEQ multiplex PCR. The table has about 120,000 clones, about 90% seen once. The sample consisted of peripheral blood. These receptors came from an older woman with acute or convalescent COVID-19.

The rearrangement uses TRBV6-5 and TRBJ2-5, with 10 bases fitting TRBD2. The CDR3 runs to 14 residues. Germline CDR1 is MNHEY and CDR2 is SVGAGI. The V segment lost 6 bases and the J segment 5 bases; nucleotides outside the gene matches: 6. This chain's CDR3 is CASRGRLAGETQYF. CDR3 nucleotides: TGTGCCAGCAGAGGTAGACTAGCGGGTGAGACCCAGTACTTC.

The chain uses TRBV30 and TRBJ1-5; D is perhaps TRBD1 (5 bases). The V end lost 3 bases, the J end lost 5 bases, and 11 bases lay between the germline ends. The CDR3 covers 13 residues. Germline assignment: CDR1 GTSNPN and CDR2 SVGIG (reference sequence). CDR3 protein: CAWSPGGYQPQHF. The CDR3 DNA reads TGTGCCTGGAGCCCGGGGGGGTATCAGCCCCAGCATTTT.

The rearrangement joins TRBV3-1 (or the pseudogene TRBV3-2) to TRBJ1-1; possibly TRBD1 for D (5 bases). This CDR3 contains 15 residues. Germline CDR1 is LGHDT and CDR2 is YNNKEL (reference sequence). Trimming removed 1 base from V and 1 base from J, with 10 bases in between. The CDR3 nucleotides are TGTGCCAGCAGCCAAGTGTCAGGGTGGAACACTGAAGCTTTCTTT. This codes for CASSQVSGWNTEAFF.

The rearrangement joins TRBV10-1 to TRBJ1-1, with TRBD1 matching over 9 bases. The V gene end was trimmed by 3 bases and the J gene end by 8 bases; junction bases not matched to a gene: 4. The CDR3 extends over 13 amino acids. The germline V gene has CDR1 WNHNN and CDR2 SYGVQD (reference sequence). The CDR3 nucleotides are TGCGCCAGCAGTGACTTCGGACAGGGGGAAGCTTTCTTT. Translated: CASSDFGQGEAFF.

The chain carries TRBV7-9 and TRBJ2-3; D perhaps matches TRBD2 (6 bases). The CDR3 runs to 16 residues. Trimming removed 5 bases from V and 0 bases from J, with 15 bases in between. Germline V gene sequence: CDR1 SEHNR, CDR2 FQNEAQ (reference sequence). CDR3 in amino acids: CASSIWEVSSTDTQYF. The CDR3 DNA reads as TGTGCCAGCAGCATCTGGGAGGTCTCTAGCACAGATACGCAGTATTTT.

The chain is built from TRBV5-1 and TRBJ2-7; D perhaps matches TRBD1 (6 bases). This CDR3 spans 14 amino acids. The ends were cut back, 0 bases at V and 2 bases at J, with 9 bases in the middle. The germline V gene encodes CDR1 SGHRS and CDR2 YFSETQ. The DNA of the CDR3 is TGCGCCAGCAGCTTGGAAGGGGGTCCCTACGAGCAGTACTTC. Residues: CASSLEGGPYEQYF.

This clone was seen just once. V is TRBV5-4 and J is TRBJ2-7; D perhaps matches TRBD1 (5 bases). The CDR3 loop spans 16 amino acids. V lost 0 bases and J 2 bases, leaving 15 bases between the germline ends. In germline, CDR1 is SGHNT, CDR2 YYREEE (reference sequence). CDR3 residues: CASSLGGRQGTYEQYF. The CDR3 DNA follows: TGTGCCAGCAGCTTGGGCGGCCGGCAGGGCACCTACGAGCAGTACTTC.

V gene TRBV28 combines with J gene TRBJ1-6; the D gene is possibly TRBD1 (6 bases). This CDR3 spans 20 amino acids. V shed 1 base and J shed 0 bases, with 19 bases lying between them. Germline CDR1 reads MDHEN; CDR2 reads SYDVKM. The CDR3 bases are TGTGCCAGCAGTTTATCTGTTGTCCAGGGGAAGGGCTCCTATAATTCACCCCTCCACTTT. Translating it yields CASSLSVVQGKGSYNSPLHF.

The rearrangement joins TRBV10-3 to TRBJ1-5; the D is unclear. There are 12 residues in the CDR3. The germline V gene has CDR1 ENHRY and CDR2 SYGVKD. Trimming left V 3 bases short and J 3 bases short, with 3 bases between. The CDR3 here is CAISDYNQPQHF. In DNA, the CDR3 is TGTGCCATCAGTGACTACAATCAGCCCCAGCATTTT.

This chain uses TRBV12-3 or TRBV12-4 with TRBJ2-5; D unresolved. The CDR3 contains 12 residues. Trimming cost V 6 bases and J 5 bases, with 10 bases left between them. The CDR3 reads CASSPGGETQYF. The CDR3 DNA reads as TGTGCCAGCAGCCCAGGTGGGGAGACCCAGTACTTC.

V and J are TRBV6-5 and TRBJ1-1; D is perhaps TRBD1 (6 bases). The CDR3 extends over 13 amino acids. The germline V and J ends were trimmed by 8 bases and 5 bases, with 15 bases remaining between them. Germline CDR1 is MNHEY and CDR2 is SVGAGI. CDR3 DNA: TGTGCCAGCTTACAAGGGGGTCGTACTGAAGCTTTCTTT. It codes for CASLQGGRTEAFF.

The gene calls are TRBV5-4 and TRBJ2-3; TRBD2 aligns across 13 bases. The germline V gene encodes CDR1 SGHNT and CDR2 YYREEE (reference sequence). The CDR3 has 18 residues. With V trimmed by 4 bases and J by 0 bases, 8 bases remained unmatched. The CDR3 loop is CASSRGLAGPASTDTQYF. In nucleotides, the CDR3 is TGTGCCAGCAGCCGGGGACTAGCGGGGCCCGCTAGCACAGATACGCAGTATTTT. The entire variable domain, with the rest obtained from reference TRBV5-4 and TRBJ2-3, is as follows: ETGVTQSPTHLIKTRGQQVTLRCSSQSGHNTVSWYQQALGQGPQFIFQYYREEENGRGNFPPRFSGLQFPNYSSELNVNALELDDSALYLCASSRGLAGPASTDTQYFGPGTRLTVL.

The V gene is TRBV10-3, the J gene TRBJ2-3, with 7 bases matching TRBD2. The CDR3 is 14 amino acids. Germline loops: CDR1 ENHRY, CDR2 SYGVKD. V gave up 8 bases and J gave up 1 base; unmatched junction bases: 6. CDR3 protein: CAIRTSIRTDTQYF. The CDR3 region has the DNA TGTGCCATCCGGACTAGTATTCGCACAGATACGCAGTATTTT.

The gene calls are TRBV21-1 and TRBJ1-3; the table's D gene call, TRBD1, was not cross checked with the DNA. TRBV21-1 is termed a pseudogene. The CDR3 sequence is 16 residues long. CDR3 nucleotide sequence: TGTGCCAGCAGCAAAATTAAGGCAGGGGTTGTCAACACCATATATTTT. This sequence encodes CASSKIKAGVVNTIYF.

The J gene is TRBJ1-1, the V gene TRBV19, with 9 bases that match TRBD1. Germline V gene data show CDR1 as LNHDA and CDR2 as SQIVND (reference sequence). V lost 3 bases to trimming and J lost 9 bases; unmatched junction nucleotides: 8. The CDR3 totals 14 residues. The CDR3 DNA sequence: TGTGCCAGTAGTATCTGGAGGACAGGGGCCCAAGCTTTCTTT. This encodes CASSIWRTGAQAFF.

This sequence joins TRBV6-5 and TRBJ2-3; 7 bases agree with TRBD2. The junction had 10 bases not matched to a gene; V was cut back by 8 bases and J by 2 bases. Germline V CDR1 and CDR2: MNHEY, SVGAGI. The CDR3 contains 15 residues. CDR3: CASPPSGLHTDTQYF. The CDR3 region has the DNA TGTGCCAGCCCCCCGTCGGGACTACACACAGATACGCAGTATTTT.

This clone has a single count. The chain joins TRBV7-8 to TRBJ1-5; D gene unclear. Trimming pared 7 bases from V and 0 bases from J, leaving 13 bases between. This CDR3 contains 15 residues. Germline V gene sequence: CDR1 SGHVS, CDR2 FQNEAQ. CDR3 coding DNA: TGTGCCAGCACCAGTGGAGGGTATAGCAATCAGCCCCAGCATTTT. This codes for CASTSGGYSNQPQHF. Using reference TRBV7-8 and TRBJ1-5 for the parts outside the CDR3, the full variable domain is GAGVSQSPRYKVAKRGQDVALRCDPISGHVSLFWYQQALGQGPEFLTYFQNEAQLDKSGLPSDRFFAERPEGSVSTLKIQRTQQEDSAVYLCASTSGGYSNQPQHFGDGTRLSIL.

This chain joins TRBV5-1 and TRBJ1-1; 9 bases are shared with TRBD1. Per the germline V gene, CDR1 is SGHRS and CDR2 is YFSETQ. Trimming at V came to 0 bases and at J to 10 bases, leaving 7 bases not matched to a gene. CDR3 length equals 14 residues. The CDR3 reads CASSLEEDRGPAFF. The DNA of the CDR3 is TGCGCCAGCAGCTTGGAGGAGGACAGGGGTCCAGCTTTCTTT.

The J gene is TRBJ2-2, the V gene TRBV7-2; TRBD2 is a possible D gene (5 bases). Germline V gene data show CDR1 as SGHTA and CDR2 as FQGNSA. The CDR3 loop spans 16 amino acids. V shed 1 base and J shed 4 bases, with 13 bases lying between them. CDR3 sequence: CASSLGAMRVTGELFF. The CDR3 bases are TGTGCCAGCAGCTTAGGGGCGATGAGGGTCACCGGGGAGCTGTTTTTT.

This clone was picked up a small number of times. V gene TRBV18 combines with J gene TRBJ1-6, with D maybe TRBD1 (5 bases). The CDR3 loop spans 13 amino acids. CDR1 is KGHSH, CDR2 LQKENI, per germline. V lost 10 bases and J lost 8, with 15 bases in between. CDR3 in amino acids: CATTRGTDSPLHF. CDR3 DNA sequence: TGTGCCACTACACGAGGGACTGATTCACCCCTCCACTTT.

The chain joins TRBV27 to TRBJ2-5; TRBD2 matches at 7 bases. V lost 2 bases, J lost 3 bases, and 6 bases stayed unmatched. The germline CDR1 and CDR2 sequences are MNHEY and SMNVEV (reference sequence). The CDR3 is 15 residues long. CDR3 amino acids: CASSLRWGGEETQYF. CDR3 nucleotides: TGTGCCAGCAGTTTACGGTGGGGAGGGGAAGAGACCCAGTACTTC.

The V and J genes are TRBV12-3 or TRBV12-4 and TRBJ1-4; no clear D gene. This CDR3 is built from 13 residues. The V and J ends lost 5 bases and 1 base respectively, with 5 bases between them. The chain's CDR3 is CASSPLTNEKLFF. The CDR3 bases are TGTGCCAGCAGTCCCCTAACTAATGAAAAACTGTTTTTT.

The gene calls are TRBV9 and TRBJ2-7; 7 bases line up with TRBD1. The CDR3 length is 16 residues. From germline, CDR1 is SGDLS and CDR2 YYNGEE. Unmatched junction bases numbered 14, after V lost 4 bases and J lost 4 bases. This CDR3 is CASSSSMTGIWYEQYF. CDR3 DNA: TGTGCCAGCAGCAGCTCGATGACAGGGATATGGTACGAGCAGTACTTC.

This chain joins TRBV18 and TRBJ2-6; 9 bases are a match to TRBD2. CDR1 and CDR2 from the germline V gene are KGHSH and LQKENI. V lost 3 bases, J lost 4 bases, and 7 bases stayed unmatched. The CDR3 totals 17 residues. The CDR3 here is CASSPTSGALGANVLTF. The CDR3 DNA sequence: TGTGCCAGCTCACCGACTAGCGGAGCCCTCGGGGCCAACGTCCTGACTTTC.

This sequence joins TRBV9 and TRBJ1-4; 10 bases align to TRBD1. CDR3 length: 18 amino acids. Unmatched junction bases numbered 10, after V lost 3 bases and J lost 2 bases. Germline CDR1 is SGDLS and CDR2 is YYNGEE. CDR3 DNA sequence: TGTGCCAGCAGCGGCGGGACAGGGGTATTCTCGACTAATGAAAAACTGTTTTTT. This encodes CASSGGTGVFSTNEKLFF. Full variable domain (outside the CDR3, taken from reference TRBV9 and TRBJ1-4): DSGVTQTPKHLITATGQRVTLRCSPRSGDLSVYWYQQSLDQGLQFLIQYYNGEERAKGNILERFSAQQFPDLHSELNLSSLELGDSALYFCASSGGTGVFSTNEKLFFGSGTQLSVL.

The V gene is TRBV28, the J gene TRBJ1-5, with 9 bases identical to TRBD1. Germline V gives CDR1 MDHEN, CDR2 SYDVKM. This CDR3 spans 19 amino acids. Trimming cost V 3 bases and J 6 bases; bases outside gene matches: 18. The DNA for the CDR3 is TGTGCCAGCAGTTTCCCGGGACAGGGAAAAACTATATTGGGTCAGCCCCAGCATTTT. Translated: CASSFPGQGKTILGQPQHF.

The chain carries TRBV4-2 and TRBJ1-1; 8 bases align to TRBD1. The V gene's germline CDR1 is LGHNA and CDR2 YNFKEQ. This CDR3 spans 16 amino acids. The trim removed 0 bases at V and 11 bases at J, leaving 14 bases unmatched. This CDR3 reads CASSQDLVTGVQGAFF. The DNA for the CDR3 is TGTGCCAGCAGCCAAGATCTAGTGACAGGGGTTCAGGGGGCTTTCTTT.

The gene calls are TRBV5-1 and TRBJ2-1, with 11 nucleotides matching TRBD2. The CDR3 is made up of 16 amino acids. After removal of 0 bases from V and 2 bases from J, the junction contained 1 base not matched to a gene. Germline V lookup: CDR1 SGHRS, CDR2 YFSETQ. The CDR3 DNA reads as TGCGCCAGCAGCTTGGTTAGCGGGGGGGCCTACAATGAGCAGTTCTTC. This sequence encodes CASSLVSGGAYNEQFF.

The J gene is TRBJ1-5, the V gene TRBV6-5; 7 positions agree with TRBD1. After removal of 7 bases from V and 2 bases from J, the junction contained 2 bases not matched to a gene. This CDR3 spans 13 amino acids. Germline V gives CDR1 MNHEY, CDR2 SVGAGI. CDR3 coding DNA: TGTGCCAGCAAGGGACAGCGCAATCAGCCCCAGCATTTT. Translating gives CASKGQRNQPQHF.